The clone carrying this T cell receptor (beta chain) was seen only a few times. Germline-derived CDR1 and CDR2 are MDHEN and SYDVKM. Trimming cost V 7 bases and J 4 bases; bases outside gene matches: 4. The CDR3 consists of 12 residues. This sample stems from a study of cytomegalovirus exposure and HLA in healthy donors. Primers included in the PCR were 60 Vbeta and 13 Jbeta primers. Only in-frame clones appear in the TCRdb table, and some are missing; sequencing was by immunoSEQ multiplex PCR. Counted here are around 65,000 clones, approximately 82% occurring once; the ten biggest clones make up approximately 2.9%.

Input material: PBMCs. This sequence originates from a girl aged 5-17 years in good health and CMV-seropositive. The chain joins TRBV28 to TRBJ2-7; 7 positions agree with TRBD1. CDR3 nucleotides: TGTGCCAGCAACGACAGGGTTTACGAGCAGTACTTC. Translation gives CASNDRVYEQYF. The variable domain in full, completed from reference TRBV28 and TRBJ2-7, reads DVKVTQSSRYLVKRTGEKVFLECVQDMDHENMFWYRQDPGLGLRLIYFSYDVKMKEKGDIPEGYSVSREKKERFSLILESASTNQTSMYLCASNDRVYEQYFGPGTRLTVT.